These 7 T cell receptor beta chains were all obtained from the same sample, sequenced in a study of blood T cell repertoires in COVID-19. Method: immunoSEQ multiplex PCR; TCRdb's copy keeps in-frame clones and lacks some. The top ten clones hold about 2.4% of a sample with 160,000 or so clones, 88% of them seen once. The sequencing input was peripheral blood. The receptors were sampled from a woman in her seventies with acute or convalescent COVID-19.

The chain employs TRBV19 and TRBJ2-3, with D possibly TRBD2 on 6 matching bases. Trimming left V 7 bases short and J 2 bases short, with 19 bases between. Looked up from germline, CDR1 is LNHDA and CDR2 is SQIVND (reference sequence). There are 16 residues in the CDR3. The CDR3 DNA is TGTGCCAGTACCCCTGGGAGGACGGCTTTCACAGATACGCAGTATTTT. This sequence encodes CASTPGRTAFTDTQYF.

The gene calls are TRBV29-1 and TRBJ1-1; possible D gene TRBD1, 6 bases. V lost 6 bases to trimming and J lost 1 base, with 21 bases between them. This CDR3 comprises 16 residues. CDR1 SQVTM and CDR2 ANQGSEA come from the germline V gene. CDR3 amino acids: CSVRSRGGQRNTEAFF. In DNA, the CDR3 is TGCAGCGTAAGATCACGCGGGGGACAAAGGAACACTGAAGCTTTCTTT.

The CDR3, as DNA: TGTGCCAGCAGTTACCGAGGACAGGCGACTTCGGGTGAAAAACTGTTTTTT. It translates to CASSYRGQATSGEKLFF. The V gene is TRBV27, the J gene TRBJ1-4, with TRBD1 matching over 7 bases. The length of the CDR3 is 17 residues. V dropped 4 bases and J dropped 7; count of bases not matched to a gene: 15. From germline, CDR1 is MNHEY and CDR2 SMNVEV (reference sequence). The complete variable domain, with remaining parts taken from reference TRBV27 and TRBJ1-4, reads EAQVTQNPRYLITVTGKKLTVTCSQNMNHEYMSWYRQDPGLGLRQIYYSMNVEVTDKGDVPEGYKVSRKEKRNFPLILESPSPNQTSLYFCASSYRGQATSGEKLFFGSGTQLSVL.

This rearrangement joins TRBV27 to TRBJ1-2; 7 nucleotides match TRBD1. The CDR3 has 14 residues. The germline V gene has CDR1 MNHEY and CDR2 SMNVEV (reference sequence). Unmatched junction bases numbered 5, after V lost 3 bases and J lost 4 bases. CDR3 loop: CASSFNRGTYGYTF. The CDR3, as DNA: TGTGCCAGCAGTTTCAACAGGGGTACCTATGGCTACACCTTC.

The CDR3 bases are TGTGCCAGCACTCGTTGGCGGGGGGATGGCTACACCTTC. This translates into CASTRWRGDGYTF. The chain links TRBV2 to TRBJ1-2; tentative D call: TRBD1 (5 bases). Trimming took off 7 bases at V and 6 bases at J, with 15 bases between the two ends. This CDR3 is built from 13 residues. Germline CDR1 and CDR2: SNHLY and FYNNEI.

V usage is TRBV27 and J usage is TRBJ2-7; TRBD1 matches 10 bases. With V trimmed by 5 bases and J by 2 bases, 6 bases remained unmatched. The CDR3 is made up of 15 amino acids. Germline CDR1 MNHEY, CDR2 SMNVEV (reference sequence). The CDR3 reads CASSLAGQGAYEQYF. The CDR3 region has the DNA TGTGCCAGCAGTCTCGCCGGACAGGGGGCCTACGAGCAGTACTTC.

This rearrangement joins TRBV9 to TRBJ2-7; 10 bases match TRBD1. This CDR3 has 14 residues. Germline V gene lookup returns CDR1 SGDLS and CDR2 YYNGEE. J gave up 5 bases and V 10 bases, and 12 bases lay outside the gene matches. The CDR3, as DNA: TGTGCCGGGTCATCCGGGACAGGGGCTGACGAGCAGTACTTC. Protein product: CAGSSGTGADEQYF. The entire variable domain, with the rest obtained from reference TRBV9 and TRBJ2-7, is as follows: DSGVTQTPKHLITATGQRVTLRCSPRSGDLSVYWYQQSLDQGLQFLIQYYNGEERAKGNILERFSAQQFPDLHSELNLSSLELGDSALYFCAGSSGTGADEQYFGPGTRLTVT.